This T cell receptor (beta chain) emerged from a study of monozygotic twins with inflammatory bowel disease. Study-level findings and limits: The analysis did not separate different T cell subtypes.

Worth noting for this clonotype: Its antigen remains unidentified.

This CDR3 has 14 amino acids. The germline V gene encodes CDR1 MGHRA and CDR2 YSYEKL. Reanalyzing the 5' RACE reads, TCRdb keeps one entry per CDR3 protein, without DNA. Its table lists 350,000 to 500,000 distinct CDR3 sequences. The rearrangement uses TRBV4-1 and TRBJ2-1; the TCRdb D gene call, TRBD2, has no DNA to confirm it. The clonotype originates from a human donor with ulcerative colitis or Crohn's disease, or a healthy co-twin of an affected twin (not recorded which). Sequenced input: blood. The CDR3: CASSHPGTNNEQFF.